Reported below is one T cell receptor (beta chain). Its specificity is not known. Profiling relied on immunoSEQ multiplex PCR, and the TCRdb table lists in-frame clones only, not all of them. Of roughly 200,000 clones in the sample, about nine tenths were seen once. These data come from a study of cytomegalovirus exposure and HLA in healthy donors. Study observations and caveats: It was reported that the classifier diagnosed cytomegalovirus status with high specificity and sensitivity in both the original and validation cohorts. According to a subsequent analysis, TCR clusters from the first cohort were inclined to appear together in the 120 validation repertoires.

This CDR3 is built from 12 residues. The germline V gene has CDR1 SQVTM and CDR2 ANQGSEA. Germline trimming cut 7 bases from V and 8 bases from J; bases unmatched to any gene: 7. The sample taken for sequencing was PBMCs. This receptor was taken from a man aged 25 to 45 in good health and CMV-seropositive. The chain uses TRBV29-1 and TRBJ1-3; 8 positions agree with TRBD1. The CDR3 DNA reads as TGCAGCGCCTCCAGGGGGCTGGACACCATATATTTT. Translating it yields CSASRGLDTIYF.